The clone carrying this TCR beta chain was observed many times. Germline V gene data show CDR1 as SGHAT and CDR2 as FQNNGV. The CDR3 covers 12 residues. V lost 7 bases, J lost 4 bases, and 10 bases lay in between. This sample was included in a study of metastatic and nonmetastatic thyroid tumors. No patient had received any treatment before thyroid surgery. TCRdb re-called the PCR reads via MiXCR. The table records about 38,000 clones, about 25% of them present only once. This clonotype originated in a female donor with papillary thyroid cancer or a benign thyroid nodule (not recorded which). Some clones in this sample may be carry-over from other donors' samples. The V gene is TRBV11-2, the J gene TRBJ1-1, with D perhaps TRBD1 (5 bases). The material sequenced was blood. The CDR3 sequence is CASTGGSTEAFF. CDR3 coding DNA: TGTGCCAGCACCGGGGGGAGCACTGAAGCTTTCTTT.